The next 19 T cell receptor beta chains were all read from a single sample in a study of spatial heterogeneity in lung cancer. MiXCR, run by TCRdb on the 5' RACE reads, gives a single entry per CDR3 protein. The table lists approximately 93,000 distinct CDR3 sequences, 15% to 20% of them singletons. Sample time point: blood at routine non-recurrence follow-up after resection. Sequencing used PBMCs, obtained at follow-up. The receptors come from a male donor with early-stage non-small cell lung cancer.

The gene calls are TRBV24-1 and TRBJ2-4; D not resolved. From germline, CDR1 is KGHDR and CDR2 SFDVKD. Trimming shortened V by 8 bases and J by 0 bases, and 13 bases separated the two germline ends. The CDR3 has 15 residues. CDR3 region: CATTRVDEAKNIQYF. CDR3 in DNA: TGTGCCACCACCCGGGTCGACGAAGCCAAAAACATTCAGTACTTC.

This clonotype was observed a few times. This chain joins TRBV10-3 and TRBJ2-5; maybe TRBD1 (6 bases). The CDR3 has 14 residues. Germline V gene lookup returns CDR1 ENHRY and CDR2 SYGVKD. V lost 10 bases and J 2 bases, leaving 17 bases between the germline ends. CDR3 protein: CATNGPGQQETQYF. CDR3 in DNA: TGTGCCACAAATGGACCGGGACAACAAGAGACCCAGTACTTC.

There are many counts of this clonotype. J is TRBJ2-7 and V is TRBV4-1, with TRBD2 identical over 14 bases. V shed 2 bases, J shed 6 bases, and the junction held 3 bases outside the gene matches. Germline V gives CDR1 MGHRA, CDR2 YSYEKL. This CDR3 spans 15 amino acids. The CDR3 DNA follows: TGCGCCAGCAGCCAATCGGGACTAGCGGGAGCCGAGCAGTACTTC. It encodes CASSQSGLAGAEQYF.

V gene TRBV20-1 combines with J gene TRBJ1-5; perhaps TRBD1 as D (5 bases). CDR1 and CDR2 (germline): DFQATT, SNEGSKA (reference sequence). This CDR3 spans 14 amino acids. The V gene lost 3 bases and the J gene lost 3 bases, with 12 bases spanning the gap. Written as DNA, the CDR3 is TGCAGTGCTAGGGGGGTGTTTGACAATCAGCCCCAGCATTTT. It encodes CSARGVFDNQPQHF.

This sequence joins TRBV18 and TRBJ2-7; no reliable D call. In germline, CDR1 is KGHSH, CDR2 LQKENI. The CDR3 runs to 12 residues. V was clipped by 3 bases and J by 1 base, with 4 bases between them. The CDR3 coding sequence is TGTGCCAGCTCACCTCATTCCTACGAGCAGTACGTC. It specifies CASSPHSYEQYV.

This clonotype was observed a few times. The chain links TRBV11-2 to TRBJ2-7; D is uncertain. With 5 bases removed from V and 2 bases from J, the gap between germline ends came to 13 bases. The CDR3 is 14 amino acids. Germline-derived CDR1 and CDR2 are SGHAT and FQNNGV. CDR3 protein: CASSPDGLTYEQYF. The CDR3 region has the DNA TGTGCCAGCAGCCCAGACGGATTGACCTACGAGCAGTACTTC.

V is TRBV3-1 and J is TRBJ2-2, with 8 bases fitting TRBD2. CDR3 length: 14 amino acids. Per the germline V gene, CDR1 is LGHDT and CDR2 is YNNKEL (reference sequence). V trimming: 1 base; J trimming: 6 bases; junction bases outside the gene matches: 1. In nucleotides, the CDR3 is TGTGCCAGCAGCCAAGGGCGGGAGGCCGGGGAGCTGTTTTTT. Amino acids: CASSQGREAGELFF.

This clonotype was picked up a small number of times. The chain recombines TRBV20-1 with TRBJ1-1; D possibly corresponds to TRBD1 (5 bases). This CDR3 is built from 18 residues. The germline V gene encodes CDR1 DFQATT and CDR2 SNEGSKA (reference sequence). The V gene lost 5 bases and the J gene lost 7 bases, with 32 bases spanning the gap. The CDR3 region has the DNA TGCAGTGCTCAAACCAACCAGGGCCACCATCCCTTAGCGGATGAAGCTTTCTTT. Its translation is CSAQTNQGHHPLADEAFF.

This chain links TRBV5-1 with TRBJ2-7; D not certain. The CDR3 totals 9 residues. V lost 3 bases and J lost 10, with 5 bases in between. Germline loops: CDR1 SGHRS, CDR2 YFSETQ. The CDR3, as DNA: TGCGCCAGCAGCTCATACCAGTACGTC. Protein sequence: CASSSYQYV.

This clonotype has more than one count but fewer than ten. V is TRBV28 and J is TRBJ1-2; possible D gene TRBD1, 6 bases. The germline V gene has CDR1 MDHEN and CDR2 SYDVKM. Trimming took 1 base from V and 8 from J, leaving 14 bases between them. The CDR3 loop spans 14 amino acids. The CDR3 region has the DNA TGTGCCAGCAGTTTATTAGGGGGGAAGGGCGGCTACACCTTC. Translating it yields CASSLLGGKGGYTF.

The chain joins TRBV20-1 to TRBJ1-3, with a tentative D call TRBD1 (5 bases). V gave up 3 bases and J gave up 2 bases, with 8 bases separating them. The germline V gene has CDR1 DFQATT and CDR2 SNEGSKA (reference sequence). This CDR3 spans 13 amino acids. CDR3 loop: CSASAGPGNTIYF. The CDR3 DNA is TGCAGTGCTAGTGCAGGGCCTGGAAACACCATATATTTT.

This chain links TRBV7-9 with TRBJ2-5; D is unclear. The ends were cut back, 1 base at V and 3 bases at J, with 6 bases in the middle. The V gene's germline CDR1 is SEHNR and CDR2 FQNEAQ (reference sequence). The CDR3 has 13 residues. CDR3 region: CASSLVSEETQYF. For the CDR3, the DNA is TGTGCCAGCAGCTTAGTATCTGAAGAGACCCAGTACTTC.

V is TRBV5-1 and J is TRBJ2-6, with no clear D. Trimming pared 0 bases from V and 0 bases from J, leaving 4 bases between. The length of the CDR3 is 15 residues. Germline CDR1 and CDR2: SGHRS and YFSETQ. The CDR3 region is CASSLEGSGANVLTF. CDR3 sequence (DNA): TGCGCCAGCAGCTTGGAGGGCTCTGGGGCCAACGTCCTGACTTTC. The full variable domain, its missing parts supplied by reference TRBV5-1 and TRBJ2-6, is KAGVTQTPRYLIKTRGQQVTLSCSPISGHRSVSWYQQTPGQGLQFLFEYFSETQRNKGNFPGRFSGRQFSNSRSEMNVSTLELGDSALYLCASSLEGSGANVLTFGAGSRLTVL.

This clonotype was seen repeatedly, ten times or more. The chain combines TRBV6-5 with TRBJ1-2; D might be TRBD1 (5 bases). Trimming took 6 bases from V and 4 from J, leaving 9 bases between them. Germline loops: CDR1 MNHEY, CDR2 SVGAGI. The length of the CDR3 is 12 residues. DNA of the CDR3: TGTGCCAGCAGCCAAGACAGCTATGGCTACACCTTC. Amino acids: CASSQDSYGYTF.

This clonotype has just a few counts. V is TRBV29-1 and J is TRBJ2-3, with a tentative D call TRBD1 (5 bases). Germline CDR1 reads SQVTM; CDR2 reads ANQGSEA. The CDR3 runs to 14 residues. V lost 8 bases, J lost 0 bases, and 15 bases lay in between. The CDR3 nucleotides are TGCAGCATTCTGACAGCCTATAGCACAGATACGCAGTATTTT. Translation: CSILTAYSTDTQYF.

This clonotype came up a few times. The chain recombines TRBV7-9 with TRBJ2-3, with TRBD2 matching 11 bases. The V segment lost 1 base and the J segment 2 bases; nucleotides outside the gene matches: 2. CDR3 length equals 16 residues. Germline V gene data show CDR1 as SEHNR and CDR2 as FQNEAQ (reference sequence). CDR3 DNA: TGTGCCAGCAGCTTAGGACTAGCGGGACCCACAGATACGCAGTATTTT. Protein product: CASSLGLAGPTDTQYF.

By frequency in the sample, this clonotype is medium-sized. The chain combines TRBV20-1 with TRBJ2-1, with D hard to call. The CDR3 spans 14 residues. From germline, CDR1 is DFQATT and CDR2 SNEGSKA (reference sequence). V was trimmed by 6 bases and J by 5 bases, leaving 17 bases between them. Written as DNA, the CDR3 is TGCAGTGCCCGAAGGACCGAATTTCACAATGAGCAGTTCTTC. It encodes CSARRTEFHNEQFF.

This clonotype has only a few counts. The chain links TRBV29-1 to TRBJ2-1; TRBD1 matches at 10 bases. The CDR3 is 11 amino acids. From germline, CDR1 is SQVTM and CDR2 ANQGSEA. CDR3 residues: CGGQGGSEQFF. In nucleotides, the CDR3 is TGCGGAGGACAGGGGGGCAGTGAGCAGTTCTTC.

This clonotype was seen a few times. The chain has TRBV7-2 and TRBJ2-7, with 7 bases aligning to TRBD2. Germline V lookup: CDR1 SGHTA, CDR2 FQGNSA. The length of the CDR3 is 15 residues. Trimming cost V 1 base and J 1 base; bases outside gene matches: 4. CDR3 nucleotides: TGTGCCAGCAGCTTAGGCGGGAGCTTTTCCTACGAGCAGTACTTC. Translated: CASSLGGSFSYEQYF.